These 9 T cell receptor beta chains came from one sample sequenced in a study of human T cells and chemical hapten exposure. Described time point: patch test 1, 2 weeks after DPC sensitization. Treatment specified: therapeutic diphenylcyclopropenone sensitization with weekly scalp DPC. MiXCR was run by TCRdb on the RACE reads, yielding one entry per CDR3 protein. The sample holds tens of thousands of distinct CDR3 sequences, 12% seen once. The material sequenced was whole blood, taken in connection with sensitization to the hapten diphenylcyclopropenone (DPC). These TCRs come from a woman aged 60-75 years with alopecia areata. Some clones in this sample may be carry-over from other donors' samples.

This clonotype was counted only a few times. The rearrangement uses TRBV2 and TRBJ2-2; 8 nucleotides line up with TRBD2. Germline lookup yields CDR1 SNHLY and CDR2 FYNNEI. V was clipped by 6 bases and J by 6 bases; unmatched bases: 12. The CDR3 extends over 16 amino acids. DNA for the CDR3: TGTGCCAGCAGCGCGTCGGGACTAGAGTTTGCCGGGGAGCTGTTTTTT. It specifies CASSASGLEFAGELFF.

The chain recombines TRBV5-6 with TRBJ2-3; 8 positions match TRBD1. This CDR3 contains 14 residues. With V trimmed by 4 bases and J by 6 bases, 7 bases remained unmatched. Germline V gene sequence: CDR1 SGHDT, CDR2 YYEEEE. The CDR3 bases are TGTGCCAGCAGCGTTTGGGACAGGTCGGATACGCAGTATTTT. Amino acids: CASSVWDRSDTQYF.

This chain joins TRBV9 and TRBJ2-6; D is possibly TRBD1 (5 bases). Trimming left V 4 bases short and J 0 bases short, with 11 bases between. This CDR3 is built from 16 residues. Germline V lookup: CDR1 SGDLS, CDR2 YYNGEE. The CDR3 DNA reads TGTGCCAGCAGCAACAGGCCTAGCTCTGGGGCCAACGTCCTGACTTTC. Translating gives CASSNRPSSGANVLTF.

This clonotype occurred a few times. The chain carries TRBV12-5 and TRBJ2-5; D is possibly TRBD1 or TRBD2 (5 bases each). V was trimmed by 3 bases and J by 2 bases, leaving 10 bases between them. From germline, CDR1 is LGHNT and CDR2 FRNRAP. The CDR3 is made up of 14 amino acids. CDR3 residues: CASGFGGIQETQYF. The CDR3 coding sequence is TGTGCTAGTGGTTTTGGGGGAATACAAGAGACCCAGTACTTC. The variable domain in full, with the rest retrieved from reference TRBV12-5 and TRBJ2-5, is DARVTQTPRHKVTEMGQEVTMRCQPILGHNTVFWYRQTMMQGLELLAYFRNRAPLDDSGMPKDRFSAEMPDATLATLKIQPSEPRDSAVYFCASGFGGIQETQYFGPGTRLLVL.

CDR3 amino acids: CATHRGPGSSGANVLTF. In DNA form, the CDR3 reads TGTGCCACCCACAGGGGGCCGGGAAGCTCTGGGGCCAACGTCCTGACTTTC. This chain links TRBV10-3 with TRBJ2-6, with 9 bases identical to TRBD1. CDR1 is ENHRY and CDR2 is SYGVKD in the germline V gene. J lost 0 bases, V lost 10 bases, and 10 bases had no gene match. This CDR3 has 17 amino acids.

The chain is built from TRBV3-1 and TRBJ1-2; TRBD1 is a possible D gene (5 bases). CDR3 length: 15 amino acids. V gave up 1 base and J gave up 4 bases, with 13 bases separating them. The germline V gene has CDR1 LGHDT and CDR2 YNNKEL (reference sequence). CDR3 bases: TGTGCCAGCAGCCAAGTACACCGGGACTTCTATGGCTACACCTTC. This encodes CASSQVHRDFYGYTF. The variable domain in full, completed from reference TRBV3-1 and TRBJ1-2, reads DTAVSQTPKYLVTQMGNDKSIKCEQNLGHDTMYWYKQDSKKFLKIMFSYNNKELIINETVPNRFSPKSPDKAHLNLHINSLELGDSAVYFCASSQVHRDFYGYTFGSGTRLTVV.

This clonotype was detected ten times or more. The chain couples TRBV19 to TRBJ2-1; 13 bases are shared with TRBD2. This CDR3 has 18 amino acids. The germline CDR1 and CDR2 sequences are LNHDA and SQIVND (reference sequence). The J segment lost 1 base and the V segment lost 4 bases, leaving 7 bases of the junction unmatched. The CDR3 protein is CASSTTSGGPGSYNEQFF. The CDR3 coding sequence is TGTGCCAGTAGTACGACTAGCGGGGGGCCGGGGTCCTACAATGAGCAGTTCTTC.

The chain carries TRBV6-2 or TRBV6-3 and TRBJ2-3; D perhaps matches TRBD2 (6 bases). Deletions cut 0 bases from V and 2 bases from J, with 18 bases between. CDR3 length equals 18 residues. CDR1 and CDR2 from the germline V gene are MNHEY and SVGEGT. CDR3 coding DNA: TGTGCCAGCAGTTACTCGAGGGTTGAGCGGGTCCTCACAGATACGCAGTATTTT. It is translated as CASSYSRVERVLTDTQYF.

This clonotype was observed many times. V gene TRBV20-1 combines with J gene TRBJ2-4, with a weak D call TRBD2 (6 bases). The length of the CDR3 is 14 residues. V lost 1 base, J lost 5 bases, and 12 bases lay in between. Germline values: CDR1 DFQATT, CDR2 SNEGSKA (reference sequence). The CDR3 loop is CSARVGGEENIQYF. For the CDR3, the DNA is TGCAGTGCTAGAGTCGGCGGGGAGGAAAACATTCAGTACTTC.